The 29 T cell receptor beta chains below were found in one sample sequenced in a study of naive and memory T cell subsets. Study-wide results and limits: Naive repertoires, especially CD8, held a few larger clonotypes, possibly memory cells re-expressing CD45RA.

The beta constant-region primer was an equimolar mix of two oligonucleotides covering TRBC1 and TRBC2. Ligated cDNA was amplified by four rounds of PCR with nested alpha and beta constant-region primers and SP2. TCRdb re-derived calls from the UMI-ligation and nested PCR reads in MiXCR, one entry per CDR3 protein. This table holds roughly 100,000 distinct CDR3 sequences, around 11% found once. What these receptors recognize is not known. Sequenced sample: naive CD4+ T cells from blood. These receptors all stem from a human donor in good health.

This clonotype showed up many times. The chain joins TRBV1 to TRBJ2-7; the table's D call of TRBD2 was not tested on the DNA. TRBV1 is an annotated pseudogene. The CDR3 is 13 residues long. The CDR3 nucleotides are TGCACCAGCAGGCCTAGCGCGAACTACGAGCAGTACTTC. Amino acid sequence: CTSRPSANYEQYF.

This clonotype has ten or more counts. The genes are TRBV7-2 and TRBJ2-3, with TRBD2 matching over 11 bases. This CDR3 contains 18 residues. The germline CDR1 and CDR2 sequences are SGHTA and FQGNSA. V shed 6 bases and J 2 bases; nucleotides not matched to a gene: 13. The CDR3 DNA sequence: TGTGCCAGCAGGGAGAGGACTAGCGGGCGACGGTCCACAGATACGCAGTATTTT. It codes for CASRERTSGRRSTDTQYF.

Many counts were recorded for this clonotype. The chain uses TRBV6-2 or TRBV6-3 and TRBJ2-1; unclear D gene. V lost 1 base, J lost 8 bases, and 6 bases lay in between. CDR1 and CDR2 from the germline V gene are MNHEY and SVGEGT. The CDR3 runs to 12 residues. The CDR3 protein is CASSYFWDEQFF. CDR3 sequence (DNA): TGTGCCAGCAGTTACTTTTGGGATGAGCAGTTCTTC.

Comments on this clonotype: A clone one base away is much larger, so this may be a read error. The chain couples TRBV6-2 or TRBV6-3 to TRBJ2-3; D is possibly TRBD1 (6 bases). From germline, CDR1 is MNHEY and CDR2 SVGEGT. The CDR3 is 16 residues long. The CDR3 here is CASIYEAGEFTDTQYF. The CDR3 nucleotides read TGTGCCAGCATTTACGAGGCAGGGGAGTTCACAGATACGCAGTATTTT.

The CDR3 nucleotides read TGTGCCAGCAGTGTCCAGCGGGGGTTATACCAAGAGACCCAGTACTTC. Translated: CASSVQRGLYQETQYF. The chain recombines TRBV28 with TRBJ2-5; 8 positions match TRBD2. The CDR3 is 16 amino acids. From germline, CDR1 is MDHEN and CDR2 SYDVKM. The V segment lost 5 bases and the J segment 0 bases; nucleotides outside the gene matches: 8.

This clonotype was picked up a small number of times. The genes are TRBV12-3 or TRBV12-4 and TRBJ2-1; 10 bases align to TRBD1. The trim removed 4 bases at V and 2 bases at J, leaving 5 bases unmatched. The CDR3 is 16 amino acids. This chain's CDR3 is CASSSQTGGPYNEQFF. CDR3 sequence (DNA): TGTGCCAGCAGTTCTCAGACAGGGGGCCCCTACAATGAGCAGTTCTTC.

The chain combines TRBV20-1 with TRBJ2-1; 8 nucleotides match TRBD2. CDR1 DFQATT and CDR2 SNEGSKA come from the germline V gene (reference sequence). The junction had 5 bases not matched to a gene; V was cut back by 3 bases and J by 7 bases. This CDR3 region has 13 residues. The CDR3 loop is CSASGASGNEQFF. CDR3 bases: TGCAGTGCTAGTGGTGCTAGCGGGAATGAGCAGTTCTTC.

The V and J genes are TRBV2 and TRBJ1-2, with 9 bases that match TRBD1. Per the germline V gene, CDR1 is SNHLY and CDR2 is FYNNEI. The CDR3 consists of 13 residues. Trimming removed 5 bases from V and 8 bases from J; junction bases left unmatched: 6. DNA of the CDR3: TGTGCCAGCAGTTTGGGACAGGGAGGAGGCTACACCTTC. This sequence encodes CASSLGQGGGYTF.

There are a few counts of this clonotype. The chain couples TRBV6-2 or TRBV6-3 to TRBJ2-7; maybe TRBD1 (6 bases). Germline-derived CDR1 and CDR2 are MNHEY and SVGEGT. Trimming pared 0 bases from V and 6 bases from J, leaving 6 bases between. CDR3 length equals 12 residues. CDR3 nucleotides: TGTGCCAGCAGTTACTCGACAGGCGAGCAGTACTTC. It translates to CASSYSTGEQYF.

Ten or more counts support this clonotype. The V and J genes are TRBV7-9 and TRBJ2-7; 8 nucleotides match TRBD1. With V trimmed by 5 bases and J by 6 bases, 18 bases remained unmatched. The CDR3 sequence is 17 residues long. Germline-derived CDR1 and CDR2 are SEHNR and FQNEAQ (reference sequence). CDR3 coding DNA: TGTGCCAGCAGCGAGGGAGCAGGGGGCCCCGTTACTCGCGAGCAGTACTTC. This sequence encodes CASSEGAGGPVTREQYF.

This clonotype showed up just a few times. The rearrangement links TRBV2 to TRBJ1-2, with unresolved D. V was cut by 1 base and J by 5 bases, with 5 bases left in between. The CDR3 runs 12 residues. Germline-derived CDR1 and CDR2 are SNHLY and FYNNEI. The CDR3 protein is CASSEVAYGYTF. In DNA form, the CDR3 reads TGTGCCAGCAGTGAAGTGGCGTATGGCTACACCTTC.

The DNA of the CDR3 is TGCAGTGCTTCCCGGCCGGGACAGGCCTACTACGAGCAGTACTTC. This gives the protein CSASRPGQAYYEQYF. This chain uses TRBV20-1 with TRBJ2-7, with 8 nucleotides matching TRBD1. Germline CDR1 and CDR2: DFQATT and SNEGSKA (reference sequence). The V segment lost 5 bases and the J segment 3 bases; nucleotides outside the gene matches: 12. This CDR3 is built from 15 residues.

This clonotype turned up a few times. The chain links TRBV6-6 to TRBJ2-1; the D is unclear. The CDR3 totals 12 residues. With 1 base removed from V and 10 bases from J, the gap between germline ends came to 8 bases. Per germline, CDR1 MNHNY and CDR2 SVGAGI (reference sequence). This CDR3 reads CASSYYGNEQFF. CDR3 sequence (DNA): TGTGCCAGCAGTTACTATGGGAACGAGCAGTTCTTC.

There are a few counts of this clonotype. This chain uses TRBV7-9 with TRBJ2-7; D gene unclear. Per germline, CDR1 SEHNR and CDR2 FQNEAQ (reference sequence). V was pared by 3 bases and J by 3 bases, with 18 bases between. The CDR3 loop spans 16 amino acids. The CDR3 DNA is TGTGCCAGCAGCTTTCAAGGCCAAGGCAAATTCTACGAGCAGTACTTC. It yields the protein CASSFQGQGKFYEQYF.

V and J are TRBV18 and TRBJ1-5, with D unresolved. V lost 2 bases to trimming and J lost 1 base, with 12 bases between them. The CDR3 has 16 amino acids. Germline V gives CDR1 KGHSH, CDR2 LQKENI. CDR3: CASSPFSGLSNQPQHF. The DNA of the CDR3 is TGTGCCAGCTCACCATTCTCCGGGTTGAGCAATCAGCCCCAGCATTTT.

In DNA, the CDR3 is TGTGCCAGCAGCGTAAGCCCGCCGGGGGATGAGCAGTTCTTC. It translates to CASSVSPPGDEQFF. The V and J genes are TRBV2 and TRBJ2-1; D may be TRBD2 (6 bases). The CDR3 covers 14 residues. V was shortened by 6 bases and J by 8 bases, with 17 bases between the two germline ends. Germline CDR1 SNHLY, CDR2 FYNNEI.

In its sample, this clonotype was seen many times. The rearrangement uses TRBV14 and TRBJ2-3, with TRBD2 matching 8 bases. The CDR3 runs to 16 residues. The germline V gene encodes CDR1 SGHDN and CDR2 FVKESK. J lost 5 bases, V lost 0 bases, and 7 bases had no gene match. The CDR3 nucleotides read TGTGCCAGCAGCCAAGAACTCGGGAGGGCGGTAGATACGCAGTATTTT. The encoded protein is CASSQELGRAVDTQYF. The full variable domain, completed using reference TRBV14 and TRBJ2-3, is EAGVTQFPSHSVIEKGQTVTLRCDPISGHDNLYWYRRVMGKEIKFLLHFVKESKQDESGMPNNRFLAERTGGTYSTLKVQPAELEDSGVYFCASSQELGRAVDTQYFGPGTRLTVL.

V gene TRBV25-1 combines with J gene TRBJ2-7; maybe TRBD1 (6 bases). The V end was cut by 3 bases, the J end by 3 bases, with 6 bases between. From germline, CDR1 is MGHDK and CDR2 SYGVNS. The CDR3 spans 12 residues. The CDR3 loop reads CASSDRGYEQYF. CDR3 nucleotide sequence: TGTGCCAGCAGTGACAGGGGCTACGAGCAGTACTTC.

V is TRBV12-3 or TRBV12-4 and J is TRBJ2-7; weak D call: TRBD2 (6 bases). This CDR3 region has 12 residues. The ends were cut back, 8 bases at V and 0 bases at J, with 8 bases in the middle. CDR3 sequence reads: CASAGSSYEQYF. Written as DNA, the CDR3 is TGTGCCAGCGCCGGGAGCTCCTACGAGCAGTACTTC.

The V gene is TRBV20-1, the J gene TRBJ2-3; TRBD2 aligns across 7 bases. Trimming cost V 0 bases and J 3 bases; bases outside gene matches: 9. Germline V CDR1 and CDR2: DFQATT, SNEGSKA (reference sequence). CDR3 length: 16 amino acids. The CDR3 nucleotides are TGCAGTGCTAGAGATGGAAGGCTAGCGGATACAGATACGCAGTATTTT. Protein: CSARDGRLADTDTQYF.

The chain uses TRBV5-6 and TRBJ2-2; D gene ambiguous. CDR3 length: 13 amino acids. Trimming took off 1 base at V and 6 bases at J, with 7 bases between the two ends. CDR1 is SGHDT and CDR2 is YYEEEE in the germline V gene. CDR3: CASSLISPGELFF. CDR3 DNA: TGTGCCAGCAGCTTGATCTCGCCCGGGGAGCTGTTTTTT.

The V gene is TRBV25-1, the J gene TRBJ1-1; 7 bases map to TRBD1. V shed 6 bases, J shed 1 base, and the junction held 2 bases outside the gene matches. This CDR3 is 13 amino acids long. Germline V lookup: CDR1 MGHDK, CDR2 SYGVNS. In DNA form, the CDR3 reads TGTGCCAGCAGGAGACAGGGGAACACTGAAGCTTTCTTT. The encoded protein is CASRRQGNTEAFF.

This clonotype was detected ten times or more. The chain combines TRBV30 with TRBJ2-7, with a weak D call TRBD2 (6 bases). This CDR3 spans 13 amino acids. From germline, CDR1 is GTSNPN and CDR2 SVGIG (reference sequence). V was trimmed by 5 bases and J by 6 bases, leaving 17 bases between them. The CDR3 here is CAWSRGVGLEQYF. The CDR3 nucleotides read TGTGCCTGGTCGCGGGGAGTCGGACTCGAGCAGTACTTC. Combining the CDR3 with reference TRBV30 and TRBJ2-7 gives the whole variable domain SQTIHQWPATLVQPVGSPLSLECTVEGTSNPNLYWYRQAAGRGLQLLFYSVGIGQISSEVPQNLSASRPQDRQFILSSKKLLLSDSGFYLCAWSRGVGLEQYFGPGTRLTVT.

The table lists this clonotype with a few counts. The chain recombines TRBV7-2 with TRBJ2-1; D may be TRBD1 or TRBD2 (5 bases each). In germline, CDR1 is SGHTA, CDR2 FQGNSA. The CDR3 sequence is 14 residues long. Trimming removed 4 bases at V and 10 bases at J, with 17 bases between. CDR3 bases: TGTGCCAGCAGCTCGGGACCCCAGGGTGGCGAGCAGTTCTTC. Translation: CASSSGPQGGEQFF.

This clonotype was seen at least ten times. The chain joins TRBV10-3 to TRBJ2-4; TRBD2 might be the D (6 bases). CDR3 length: 15 amino acids. The V end lost 4 bases, the J end lost 6 bases, and 16 bases lay between the germline ends. Germline loops: CDR1 ENHRY, CDR2 SYGVKD. The DNA for the CDR3 is TGTGCCATCAGTGGTGTGGGCCAGGGAGGAAACATTCAGTACTTC. Translation gives CAISGVGQGGNIQYF.

The chain combines TRBV12-3 or TRBV12-4 with TRBJ1-2; D might be TRBD1 (5 bases). The CDR3 spans 13 residues. The ends were cut back, 7 bases at V and 7 bases at J, with 16 bases in the middle. The chain's CDR3 is CASNRDSPPGYTF. In nucleotides, the CDR3 is TGTGCCAGCAACCGGGACTCCCCCCCTGGCTACACCTTC.

The sample holds a few counts of this clonotype. The V gene is TRBV15, the J gene TRBJ1-1; D is unclear. CDR1 and CDR2 from the germline V gene are LNHNV and YYDKDF (reference sequence). V was trimmed by 0 bases and J by 10 bases, leaving 12 bases between them. CDR3 length: 13 amino acids. The CDR3 spells CATSRDLGMVAFF. CDR3 sequence (DNA): TGTGCCACCAGCAGAGATCTGGGGATGGTAGCTTTCTTT.

This clonotype showed up many times. V and J are TRBV20-1 and TRBJ2-3; 14 nucleotides align to TRBD2. Germline V gene sequence: CDR1 DFQATT, CDR2 SNEGSKA (reference sequence). J lost 6 bases, V lost 0 bases, and 8 bases had no gene match. This CDR3 is built from 17 residues. The CDR3 is CSARERLAGGPRDTQYF. For the CDR3, the DNA is TGCAGTGCTAGAGAACGACTAGCGGGAGGGCCGAGGGATACGCAGTATTTT.

In its sample, this clonotype was seen a few times. This chain uses TRBV7-3 with TRBJ1-4, with D perhaps TRBD1 (5 bases). The length of the CDR3 is 17 residues. V was cut by 2 bases and J by 7 bases, with 20 bases left in between. Germline V gene data show CDR1 as SGHTA and CDR2 as FQGTGA. The CDR3 nucleotides are TGTGCCAGCAGCTTATTTCCAGTCCGGGACGGGGGTGAAAAACTGTTTTTT. As protein: CASSLFPVRDGGEKLFF.